This T cell receptor (beta chain) was sequenced for a study of identical twins. Concerning this clonotype itself: No antigen is known for it.

Overall study findings and caveats: The models systematically underestimated how much out-of-frame TCR alpha was shared in monozygotic twins. Excess low generation probability was seen in twin-shared out-of-frame alpha sequences.

J gave up 6 bases and V 6 bases, and 5 bases lay outside the gene matches. The germline CDR1 and CDR2 sequences are SGHDT and YYEEEE. The CDR3 spans 13 residues. TCRdb fed the 5' RACE reads into MiXCR, producing one record per CDR3 protein. The table has about 520,000 distinct CDR3 sequences, 22% seen once. These data are also associated with another study on T cells expressing NK-cell markers.

The sequence was obtained from a woman aged 18 to 35 in good health. The sample consisted of CD4+ T cells sorted from blood. The chain couples TRBV5-6 to TRBJ1-5; 8 positions agree with TRBD1. DNA for the CDR3: TGTGCCAGCAACAAACAGGGGGGTCAGCCCCAGCATTTT. It translates to CASNKQGGQPQHF. Drawing the rest from reference TRBV5-6 and TRBJ1-5, the complete variable domain is DAGVTQSPTHLIKTRGQQVTLRCSPKSGHDTVSWYQQALGQGPQFIFQYYEEEERQRGNFPDRFSGHQFPNYSSELNVNALLLGDSALYLCASNKQGGQPQHFGDGTRLSIL.